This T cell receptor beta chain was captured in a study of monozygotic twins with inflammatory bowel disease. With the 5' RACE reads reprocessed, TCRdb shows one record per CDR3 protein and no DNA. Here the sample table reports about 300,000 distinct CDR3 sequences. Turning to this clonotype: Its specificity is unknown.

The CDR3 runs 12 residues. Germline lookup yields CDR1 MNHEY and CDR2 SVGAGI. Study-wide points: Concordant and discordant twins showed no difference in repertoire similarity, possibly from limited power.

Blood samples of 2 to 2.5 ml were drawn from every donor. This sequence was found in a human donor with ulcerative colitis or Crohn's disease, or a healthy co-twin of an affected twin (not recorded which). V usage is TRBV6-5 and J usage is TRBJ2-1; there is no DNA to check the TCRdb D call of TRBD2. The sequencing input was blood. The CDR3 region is CASSFPGLAEFF.